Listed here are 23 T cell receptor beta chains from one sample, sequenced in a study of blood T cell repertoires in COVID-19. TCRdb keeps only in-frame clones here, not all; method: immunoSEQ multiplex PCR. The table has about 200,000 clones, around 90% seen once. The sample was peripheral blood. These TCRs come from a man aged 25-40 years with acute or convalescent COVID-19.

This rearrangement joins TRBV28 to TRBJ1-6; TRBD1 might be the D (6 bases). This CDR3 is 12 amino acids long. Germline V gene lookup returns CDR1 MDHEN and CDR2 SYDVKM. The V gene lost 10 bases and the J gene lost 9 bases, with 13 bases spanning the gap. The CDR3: CATQGQGSPLHF. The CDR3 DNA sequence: TGTGCCACCCAGGGGCAGGGTTCACCCCTCCACTTT.

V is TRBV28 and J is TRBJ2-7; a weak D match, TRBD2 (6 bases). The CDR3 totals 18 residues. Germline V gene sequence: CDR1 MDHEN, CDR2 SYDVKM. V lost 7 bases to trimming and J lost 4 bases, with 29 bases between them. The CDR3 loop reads CASTPWDSGVRAKYEQYF. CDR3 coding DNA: TGTGCCAGCACCCCATGGGACTCTGGGGTCCGGGCAAAATACGAGCAGTACTTC. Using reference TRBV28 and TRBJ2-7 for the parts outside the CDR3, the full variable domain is DVKVTQSSRYLVKRTGEKVFLECVQDMDHENMFWYRQDPGLGLRLIYFSYDVKMKEKGDIPEGYSVSREKKERFSLILESASTNQTSMYLCASTPWDSGVRAKYEQYFGPGTRLTVT.

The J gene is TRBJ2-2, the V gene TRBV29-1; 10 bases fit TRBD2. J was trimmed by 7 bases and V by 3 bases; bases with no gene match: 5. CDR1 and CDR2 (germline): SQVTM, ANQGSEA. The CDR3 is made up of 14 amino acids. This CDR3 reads CSVDSGGRVGELFF. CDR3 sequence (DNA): TGCAGCGTTGATAGCGGGGGGCGAGTCGGGGAGCTGTTTTTT.

This chain's CDR3 is CASSWGQFQETQYF. The CDR3 coding sequence is TGCGCCAGCAGCTGGGGACAGTTCCAAGAGACCCAGTACTTC. V and J are TRBV5-1 and TRBJ2-5; 7 nucleotides agree with TRBD1. V gave up 3 bases and J gave up 1 base; unmatched junction bases: 3. Germline CDR1 is SGHRS and CDR2 is YFSETQ. CDR3 length: 14 residues.

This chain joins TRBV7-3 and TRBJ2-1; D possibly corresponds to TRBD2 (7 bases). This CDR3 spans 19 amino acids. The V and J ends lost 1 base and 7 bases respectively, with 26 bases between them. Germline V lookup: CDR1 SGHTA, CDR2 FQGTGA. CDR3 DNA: TGTGCCAGCAGCTTAAGGGGGGGCAGGGGCCCCTCCAGTGGGAATGAGCAGTTCTTC. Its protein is CASSLRGGRGPSSGNEQFF. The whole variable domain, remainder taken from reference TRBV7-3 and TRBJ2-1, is GAGVSQTPSNKVTEKGKYVELRCDPISGHTALYWYRQSLGQGPEFLIYFQGTGAADDSGLPNDRFFAVRPEGSVSTLKIQRTERGDSAVYLCASSLRGGRGPSSGNEQFFGPGTRLTVL.

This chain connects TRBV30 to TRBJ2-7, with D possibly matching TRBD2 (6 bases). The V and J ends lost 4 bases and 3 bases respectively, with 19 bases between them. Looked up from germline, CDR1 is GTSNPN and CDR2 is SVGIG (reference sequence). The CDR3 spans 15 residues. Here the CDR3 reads CAWKLATSEYYEQYF. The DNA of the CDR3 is TGTGCCTGGAAGTTGGCGACTAGTGAGTACTACGAGCAGTACTTC.

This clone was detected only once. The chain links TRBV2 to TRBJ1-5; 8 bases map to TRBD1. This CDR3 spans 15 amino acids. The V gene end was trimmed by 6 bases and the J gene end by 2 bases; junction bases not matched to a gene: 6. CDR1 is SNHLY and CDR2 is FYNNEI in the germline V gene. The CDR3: CASSGQGRGNQPQHF. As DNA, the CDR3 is TGTGCCAGCAGCGGACAGGGCCGAGGCAATCAGCCCCAGCATTTT.

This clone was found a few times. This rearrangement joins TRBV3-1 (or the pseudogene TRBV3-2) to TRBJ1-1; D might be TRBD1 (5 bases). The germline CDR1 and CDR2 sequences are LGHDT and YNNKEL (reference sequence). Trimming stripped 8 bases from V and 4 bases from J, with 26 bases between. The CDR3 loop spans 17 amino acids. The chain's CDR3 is CASGSSGRGRDITEAFF. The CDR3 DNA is TGTGCCAGCGGAAGCTCTGGCAGAGGCAGGGATATCACTGAAGCTTTCTTT.

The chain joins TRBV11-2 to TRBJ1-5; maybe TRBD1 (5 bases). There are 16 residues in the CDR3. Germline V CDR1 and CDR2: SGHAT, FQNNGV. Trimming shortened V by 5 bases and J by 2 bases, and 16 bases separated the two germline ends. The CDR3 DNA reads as TGTGCCAGCAGCCCGACCGGGGGAGGTGGCAATCAGCCCCAGCATTTT. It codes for CASSPTGGGGNQPQHF.

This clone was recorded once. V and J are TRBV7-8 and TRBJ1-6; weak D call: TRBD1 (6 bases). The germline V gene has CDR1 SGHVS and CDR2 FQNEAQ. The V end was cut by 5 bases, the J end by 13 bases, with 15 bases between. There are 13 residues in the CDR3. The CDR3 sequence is CASSPERGGPLHF. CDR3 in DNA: TGTGCCAGCAGCCCAGAACGAGGGGGTCCCCTCCACTTT.

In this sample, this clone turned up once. The DNA for the CDR3 is TGCAGCGTTAGTAGGGGCCGGAATCAGCCCCAGCATTTT. Its translation: CSVSRGRNQPQHF. The rearrangement joins TRBV29-1 to TRBJ1-5; TRBD1 might be the D (5 bases). There are 13 residues in the CDR3. Germline V gene lookup returns CDR1 SQVTM and CDR2 ANQGSEA. Deletions cut 5 bases from V and 4 bases from J, with 12 bases between.

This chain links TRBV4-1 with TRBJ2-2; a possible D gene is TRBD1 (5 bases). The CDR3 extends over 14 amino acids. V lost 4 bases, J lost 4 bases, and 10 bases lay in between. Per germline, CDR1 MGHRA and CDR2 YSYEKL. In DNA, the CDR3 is TGCGCCAGCAGCCCGTATGACAGCACCGGGGAGCTGTTTTTT. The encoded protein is CASSPYDSTGELFF.

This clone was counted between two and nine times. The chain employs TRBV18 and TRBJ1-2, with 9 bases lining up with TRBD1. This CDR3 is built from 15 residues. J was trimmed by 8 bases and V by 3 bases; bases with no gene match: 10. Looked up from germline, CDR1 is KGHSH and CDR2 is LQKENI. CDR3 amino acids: CASSPTTGGVDGYTF. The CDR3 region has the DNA TGTGCCAGCTCACCTACTACAGGGGGCGTGGACGGCTACACCTTC.

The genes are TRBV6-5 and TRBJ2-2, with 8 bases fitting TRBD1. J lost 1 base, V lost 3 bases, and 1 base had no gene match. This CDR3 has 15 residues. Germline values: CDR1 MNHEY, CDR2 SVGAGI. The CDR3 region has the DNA TGTGCCAGCAGTTATGGGACAGGGAACACCGGGGAGCTGTTTTTT. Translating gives CASSYGTGNTGELFF.

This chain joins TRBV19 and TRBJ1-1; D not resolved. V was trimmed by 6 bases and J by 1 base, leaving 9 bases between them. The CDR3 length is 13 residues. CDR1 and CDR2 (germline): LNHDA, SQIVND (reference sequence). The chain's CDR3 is CASSREPNTEAFF. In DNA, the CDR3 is TGTGCCAGTAGCCGGGAGCCGAACACTGAAGCTTTCTTT.

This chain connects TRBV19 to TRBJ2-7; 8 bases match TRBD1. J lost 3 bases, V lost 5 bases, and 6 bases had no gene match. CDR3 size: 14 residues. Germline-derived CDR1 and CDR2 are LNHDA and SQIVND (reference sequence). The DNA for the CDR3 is TGTGCCAGTAGTGACAGGGGCGCTATCTACGAGCAGTACTTC. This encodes CASSDRGAIYEQYF. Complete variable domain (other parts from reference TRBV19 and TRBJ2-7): DGGITQSPKYLFRKEGQNVTLSCEQNLNHDAMYWYRQDPGQGLRLIYYSQIVNDFQKGDIAEGYSVSREKKESFPLTVTSAQKNPTAFYLCASSDRGAIYEQYFGPGTRLTVT.

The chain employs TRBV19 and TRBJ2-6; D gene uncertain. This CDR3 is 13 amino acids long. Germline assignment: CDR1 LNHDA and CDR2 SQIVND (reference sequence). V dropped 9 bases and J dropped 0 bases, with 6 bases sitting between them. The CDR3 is CASDSSGANVLTF. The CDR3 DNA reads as TGTGCCAGCGATAGCTCTGGGGCCAACGTCCTGACTTTC.

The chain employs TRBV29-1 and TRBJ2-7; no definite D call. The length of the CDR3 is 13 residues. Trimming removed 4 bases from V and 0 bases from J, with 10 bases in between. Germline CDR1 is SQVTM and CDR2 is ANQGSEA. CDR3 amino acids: CSVAVALSYEQYF. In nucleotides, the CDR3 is TGCAGCGTTGCCGTAGCCCTCTCCTACGAGCAGTACTTC.

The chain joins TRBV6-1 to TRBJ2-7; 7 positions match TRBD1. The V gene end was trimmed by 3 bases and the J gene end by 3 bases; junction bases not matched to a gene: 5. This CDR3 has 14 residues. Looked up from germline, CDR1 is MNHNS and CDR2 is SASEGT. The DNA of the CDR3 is TGTGCCAGCAGTGAGACAGGGTACCTCTACGAGCAGTACTTC. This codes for CASSETGYLYEQYF.

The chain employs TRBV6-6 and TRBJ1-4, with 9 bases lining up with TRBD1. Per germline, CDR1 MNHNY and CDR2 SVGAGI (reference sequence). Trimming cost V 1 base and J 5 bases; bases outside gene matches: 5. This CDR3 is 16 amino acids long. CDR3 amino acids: CASSYWTGQGNEKLFF. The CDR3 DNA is TGTGCCAGCAGTTACTGGACGGGACAGGGAAATGAAAAACTGTTTTTT.

CDR3 coding DNA: TGCGCCAGCAGCCAAGATCCCGGAGCTGGAAACACCATATATTTT. Translated: CASSQDPGAGNTIYF. The chain combines TRBV4-1 with TRBJ1-3, with no clear D. V was trimmed by 0 bases and J by 2 bases, leaving 8 bases between them. Germline CDR1 and CDR2: MGHRA and YSYEKL. The CDR3 extends over 15 amino acids.

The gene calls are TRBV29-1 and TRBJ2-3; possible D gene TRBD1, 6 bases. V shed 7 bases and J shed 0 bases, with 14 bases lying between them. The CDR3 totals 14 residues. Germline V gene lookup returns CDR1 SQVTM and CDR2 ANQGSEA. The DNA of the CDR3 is TGCAGCGCCGACGTGGGGGCAAGCACAGATACGCAGTATTTT. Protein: CSADVGASTDTQYF.

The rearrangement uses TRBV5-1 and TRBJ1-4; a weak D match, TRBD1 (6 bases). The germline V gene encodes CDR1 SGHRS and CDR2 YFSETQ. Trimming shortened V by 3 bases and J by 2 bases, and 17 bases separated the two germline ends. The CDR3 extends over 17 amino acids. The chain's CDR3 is CASSSTIGTTTNEKLFF. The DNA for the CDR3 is TGCGCCAGCAGCTCGACGATCGGGACAACCACTAATGAAAAACTGTTTTTT.